The 22 T cell receptor beta chains in this list originate from one sample, sequenced in a study of blood T cell repertoires in COVID-19. Using immunoSEQ multiplex PCR, the repertoire was profiled, and TCRdb retains in-frame clones only, with some absent. The data show 250,000 or so clones, with approximately 86% seen just once and 5% to 7% held by the top ten. Input material: peripheral blood. The receptors were gathered from a woman in her fifties or sixties with active or convalescent COVID-19.

The chain has TRBV6-5 and TRBJ1-1; 10 bases align to TRBD1. Trimming took 4 bases from V and 10 from J; bases not matched to a gene: 6. This CDR3 spans 13 amino acids. Germline CDR1 and CDR2: MNHEY and SVGAGI. The CDR3 DNA reads as TGTGCCAGCAGTTCGACAGGGGGCCATAGAGCTTTCTTT. This gives the protein CASSSTGGHRAFF.

This chain connects TRBV3-1 (or the pseudogene TRBV3-2) to TRBJ2-5, with 12 bases lining up with TRBD2. CDR1 is LGHDT and CDR2 is YNNKEL in the germline V gene (reference sequence). The CDR3 runs 15 residues. J lost 7 bases, V lost 4 bases, and 7 bases had no gene match. CDR3 protein: CASSPRTSGVGTQYF. The CDR3 bases are TGTGCCAGCAGCCCCAGGACTAGCGGGGTGGGGACCCAGTACTTC.

The rearrangement joins TRBV24-1 to TRBJ2-5, with D unresolved. This CDR3 comprises 12 residues. Germline values: CDR1 KGHDR, CDR2 SFDVKD. The V end lost 5 bases, the J end lost 3 bases, and 6 bases lay between the germline ends. The CDR3: CATSGRKETQYF. Here the CDR3 DNA reads TGTGCCACCAGTGGCAGAAAAGAGACCCAGTACTTC.

This chain links TRBV11-2 with TRBJ1-2, with a weak D call TRBD1 (6 bases). The V end lost 2 bases, the J end lost 4 bases, and 8 bases lay between the germline ends. Germline CDR1 reads SGHAT; CDR2 reads FQNNGV. The CDR3 length is 13 residues. In nucleotides, the CDR3 is TGTGCCAGCAGCTTACCCAGGGGCTATGGCTACACCTTC. Protein product: CASSLPRGYGYTF.

The rearrangement joins TRBV6-4 to TRBJ2-7, with TRBD2 identical over 13 bases. In germline, CDR1 is MRHNA, CDR2 SNTAGT. This CDR3 is built from 19 residues. V shed 3 bases and J 0 bases; nucleotides not matched to a gene: 11. The CDR3 sequence: CASSEPGLAGWMSSYEQYV. The CDR3 DNA is TGTGCCAGCAGTGAACCGGGACTAGCGGGGTGGATGAGCTCCTACGAGCAGTACGTC.

The V and J genes are TRBV6-6 and TRBJ2-1, with TRBD2 identical over 16 bases. The CDR3 sequence is 16 residues long. The J segment lost 7 bases and the V segment lost 10 bases, leaving 10 bases of the junction unmatched. CDR1 is MNHNY and CDR2 is SVGAGI in the germline V gene (reference sequence). CDR3 sequence: CATGTSGGALRNEQFF. CDR3 bases: TGTGCCACCGGGACTAGCGGGGGGGCTCTAAGGAATGAGCAGTTCTTC.

This clone was observed a handful of times. The chain links TRBV5-6 to TRBJ2-3; 13 nucleotides agree with TRBD2. Germline CDR1 reads SGHDT; CDR2 reads YYEEEE. The CDR3 spans 18 residues. The trim removed 4 bases at V and 5 bases at J, leaving 13 bases unmatched. The CDR3 DNA is TGTGCCAGCAGCCGTGGACTAGCGGGAGTTGGGCAGGGAGATACGCAGTATTTT. This encodes CASSRGLAGVGQGDTQYF.

The genes are TRBV6-6 and TRBJ2-7, with D possibly being TRBD1 (6 bases). V gave up 0 bases and J gave up 6 bases, with 12 bases separating them. The length of the CDR3 is 14 residues. Germline CDR1 and CDR2: MNHNY and SVGAGI (reference sequence). CDR3 nucleotides: TGTGCCAGCAGTTACTCGGGTTACAGGGCCGAGCAGTACTTC. Translation: CASSYSGYRAEQYF.

The gene calls are TRBV5-5 and TRBJ1-4, with 7 bases aligning to TRBD1. Per the germline V gene, CDR1 is SGHKS and CDR2 is YYEKEE (reference sequence). J lost 0 bases, V lost 5 bases, and 4 bases had no gene match. The CDR3 extends over 15 amino acids. CDR3 DNA: TGTGCCAGCAGGCGGACAGGAACAACTAATGAAAAACTGTTTTTT. Protein: CASRRTGTTNEKLFF.

J is TRBJ1-2 and V is TRBV29-1, with 8 positions matching TRBD1. The germline gives CDR1 SQVTM, CDR2 ANQGSEA. The CDR3 loop spans 15 amino acids. J gave up 8 bases and V 1 base, and 12 bases lay outside the gene matches. The CDR3 here is CSVEASDRAEGGYTF. The CDR3 DNA reads as TGCAGCGTTGAAGCCTCGGACAGGGCAGAGGGGGGCTACACCTTC.

This clone was seen more than once but under ten times. This chain joins TRBV7-2 and TRBJ2-3, with TRBD1 identical over 7 bases. The ends lost 0 bases at V and 4 bases at J; junction bases unmatched: 4. In germline, CDR1 is SGHTA, CDR2 FQGNSA. CDR3 length: 15 residues. CDR3 amino acids: CASSLALTGPDTQYF. The CDR3 DNA reads TGTGCCAGCAGCTTAGCCCTGACAGGGCCAGATACGCAGTATTTT.

CDR3 region: CASNIGEASGANVLTF. The CDR3 nucleotides read TGTGCCAGTAACATAGGGGAGGCCTCTGGGGCCAACGTCCTGACTTTC. The J gene is TRBJ2-6, the V gene TRBV19, with D possibly TRBD2 on 6 matching bases. Germline CDR1 and CDR2: LNHDA and SQIVND (reference sequence). The V gene lost 7 bases and the J gene lost 0 bases, with 13 bases spanning the gap. The CDR3 extends over 16 amino acids.

V gene TRBV18 combines with J gene TRBJ2-1; 8 bases are shared with TRBD1. From germline, CDR1 is KGHSH and CDR2 LQKENI. The V gene end was trimmed by 4 bases and the J gene end by 7 bases; junction bases not matched to a gene: 6. The CDR3 contains 14 residues. CDR3 DNA sequence: TGTGCCAGCTCACGTGGACAGGGCATGAATGAGCAGTTCTTC. It encodes CASSRGQGMNEQFF.

The chain is built from TRBV27 and TRBJ2-7; tentative D call: TRBD2 (5 bases). The V end was cut by 6 bases, the J end by 3 bases, with 15 bases between. The CDR3 is made up of 14 amino acids. CDR1 is MNHEY and CDR2 is SMNVEV in the germline V gene (reference sequence). The CDR3, as DNA: TGTGCCAGCAGGGAGCTAGGAGGTGACTACGAGCAGTACTTC. It specifies CASRELGGDYEQYF.

This chain uses TRBV3-1 (or the pseudogene TRBV3-2) with TRBJ2-2, with a possible D match to TRBD1 (6 bases). This CDR3 is 18 amino acids long. Between the trimmed V and J ends, which lost 0 bases and 4 bases, there was a span of 18 bases. CDR1 LGHDT and CDR2 YNNKEL come from the germline V gene (reference sequence). Here the CDR3 DNA reads TGTGCCAGCAGCCAAGATACCCGCCGGACAGAGGTCACCGGGGAGCTGTTTTTT. Residues: CASSQDTRRTEVTGELFF.

J is TRBJ1-6 and V is TRBV7-9; 12 nucleotides agree with TRBD1. J was trimmed by 9 bases and V by 4 bases; bases with no gene match: 4. CDR3 length equals 15 residues. Per germline, CDR1 SEHNR and CDR2 FQNEAQ (reference sequence). CDR3: CASSSGTGGGSPLHF. For the CDR3, the DNA is TGTGCCAGCAGCTCCGGGACAGGGGGCGGTTCACCCCTCCACTTT.

The rearrangement links TRBV20-1 to TRBJ2-7, with TRBD1 matching over 8 bases. CDR1 DFQATT and CDR2 SNEGSKA come from the germline V gene (reference sequence). The length of the CDR3 is 13 residues. With V trimmed by 3 bases and J by 7 bases, 8 bases remained unmatched. This CDR3 reads CSASKDRAGEQYV. The CDR3 DNA sequence: TGCAGTGCTAGTAAGGACAGGGCTGGGGAGCAGTACGTC.

The gene calls are TRBV27 and TRBJ1-1, with a tentative D call TRBD1 (5 bases). Germline assignment: CDR1 MNHEY and CDR2 SMNVEV (reference sequence). V was pared by 3 bases and J by 3 bases, with 14 bases between. This CDR3 has 15 amino acids. The CDR3 region is CASSLLRQGDTEAFF. As DNA, the CDR3 is TGTGCCAGCAGTTTGCTGCGGCAGGGCGACACTGAAGCTTTCTTT.

The genes are TRBV18 and TRBJ1-5, with D hard to call. V was shortened by 5 bases and J by 6 bases, with 8 bases between the two germline ends. CDR3 size: 12 residues. The germline V gene has CDR1 KGHSH and CDR2 LQKENI. DNA for the CDR3: TGTGCCAGCTCAGGAGAAGGTCAGCCCCAGCATTTT. It specifies CASSGEGQPQHF.

In its sample, this clone was seen once. This sequence joins TRBV3-1 (or the pseudogene TRBV3-2) and TRBJ1-2; 9 bases are a match to TRBD1. The V gene's germline CDR1 is LGHDT and CDR2 YNNKEL (reference sequence). The CDR3 totals 13 residues. The V gene end was trimmed by 4 bases and the J gene end by 8 bases; junction bases not matched to a gene: 5. This chain's CDR3 is CASSPGQGGGYTF. Written as DNA, the CDR3 is TGTGCCAGCAGCCCGGGACAGGGAGGCGGCTACACCTTC.

This chain connects TRBV5-6 to TRBJ2-1; 9 positions agree with TRBD2. Unmatched junction bases numbered 9, after V lost 4 bases and J lost 4 bases. Germline CDR1 and CDR2: SGHDT and YYEEEE. The CDR3 extends over 16 amino acids. The CDR3 loop is CASSLGFSGRYNEQFF. CDR3 in DNA: TGTGCCAGCAGCCTGGGTTTTAGCGGGAGATACAATGAGCAGTTCTTC.

J is TRBJ1-4 and V is TRBV6-5; the D gene is possibly TRBD1 (5 bases). V lost 6 bases to trimming and J lost 8 bases, with 16 bases between them. Germline V gene data show CDR1 as MNHEY and CDR2 as SVGAGI. This CDR3 comprises 14 residues. The DNA for the CDR3 is TGTGCCAGCAGGGACCTGGGGGGTAGGGAAAAACTGTTTTTT. Translating gives CASRDLGGREKLFF.